This T cell receptor (beta chain) emerged from a study of T cells in Graves' hyperthyroidism and ophthalmopathy. Researchers amplified the TCR beta CDR3 regions from RNA transcripts. The HTBI primer set served for first-round RT-PCR of the TCR CDR3. TCRdb re-derived calls from the multiplex PCR reads in MiXCR, one entry per CDR3 protein. The data contain about 49,000 distinct CDR3 sequences, 45% to 65% of them singletons. This clonotype is classed as large. The sample comprised peripheral blood or thyroid tissue (not recorded which). The clonotype originates from a man aged 18 to 29 with Graves' hyperthyroidism.

In DNA form, the CDR3 reads TGTGCCAGCAGCTTAGGGAATCAGCCCCAGCATTTT. It translates to CASSLGNQPQHF. This chain connects TRBV7-2 to TRBJ1-5; D unclear. Trimming removed 1 base from V and 4 bases from J, with 2 bases in between. The CDR3 loop spans 12 amino acids. In germline, CDR1 is SGHTA, CDR2 FQGNSA.